This T cell receptor (beta chain) was profiled in a study of cytotoxic CD8 clonotypes in ibrutinib-treated CLL. Study in general: Partial response was seen in about 25 patients and complete response in 2; after median approximately 68 months, around 15 stayed remitted, around 12 progressed.

In its sample, this clone was seen a few times. Its antigen is undetermined. Findings of the study overall: Age-matched healthy donor levels were exceeded by baseline clonality, which tracked circulating CD8+ T-cell counts.

Repertoires were generated with immunoSEQ multiplex PCR, while TCRdb's copy carries only in-frame clones and drops some. The sample consists of some 85,000 clones, 60% to 80% of them appearing once. This CDR3 is built from 16 residues. J was trimmed by 0 bases and V by 5 bases; bases with no gene match: 7. The germline gives CDR1 SGHVS, CDR2 FQNEAQ. Sequenced here: PBMCs, sampled after 24 months of ibrutinib treatment. The chain combines TRBV7-8 with TRBJ1-3; 7 bases align to TRBD1. The clonotype was recovered from a human donor with chronic lymphocytic leukemia. DNA of the CDR3: TGTGCCAGCAGCGCCCAACAGGGGTACTCTGGAAACACCATATATTTT. It yields the protein CASSAQQGYSGNTIYF.